One and the same sample provided the 14 T cell receptor beta chains below, sequenced in a study of tumour-infiltrating T cells in Burkitt lymphoma. Sequencing used immunoSEQ multiplex PCR; TCRdb keeps in-frame clones, though not all of them. The table records 1,000 to 1,500 clones, 15% to 20% of them present only once. Source material: tumor tissue. The receptors were sampled from a human donor with Burkitt lymphoma.

The rearrangement links TRBV11-2 to TRBJ2-7; 11 bases are shared with TRBD2. V shed 5 bases, J shed 1 base, and the junction held 7 bases outside the gene matches. The CDR3 runs to 16 residues. Germline V gene data show CDR1 as SGHAT and CDR2 as FQNNGV. Here the CDR3 DNA reads TGTGCCAGCAGCCCTCGGACTAGCGGGCTATCCTACGAGCAGTACTTC. Its translation: CASSPRTSGLSYEQYF.

V is TRBV19 and J is TRBJ2-3; possible D gene TRBD2, 7 bases. The CDR3 sequence is 17 residues long. The ends were cut back, 6 bases at V and 5 bases at J, with 24 bases in the middle. The germline V gene has CDR1 LNHDA and CDR2 SQIVND (reference sequence). CDR3 DNA: TGTGCCAGTAGGGCCCGAGAGCGGGACACCCAGGAAGATACGCAGTATTTT. As protein: CASRARERDTQEDTQYF. Full variable domain (missing parts from reference TRBV19 and TRBJ2-3): DGGITQSPKYLFRKEGQNVTLSCEQNLNHDAMYWYRQDPGQGLRLIYYSQIVNDFQKGDIAEGYSVSREKKESFPLTVTSAQKNPTAFYLCASRARERDTQEDTQYFGPGTRLTVL.

This clone was seen only a few times. DNA of the CDR3: TGTGCCAGCAGTTGGCAGGGGAGCTCCTACGAGCAGTACTTC. This codes for CASSWQGSSYEQYF. This chain links TRBV6-5 with TRBJ2-7; the D gene is possibly TRBD1 (6 bases). There are 14 residues in the CDR3. The V gene lost 4 bases and the J gene lost 0 bases, with 10 bases spanning the gap. Germline V gene lookup returns CDR1 MNHEY and CDR2 SVGAGI.

This clone was counted only a few times. One end of the junction does not line up with germline, which may come from a read error. The CDR3: CASNVEAGVTEAFF. As DNA, the CDR3 is TGTGCCAGCAACGTAGAGGCAGGAGTCACTGAAGCTTTCTTT. The chain links TRBV9 to TRBJ1-1; D not resolved. The V gene's germline CDR1 is SGDLS and CDR2 YYNGEE. The CDR3 sequence is 14 residues long.

This clone turned up a few times. The chain employs TRBV5-6 and TRBJ1-4; a weak D match, TRBD1 (6 bases). CDR3 length: 14 amino acids. From germline, CDR1 is SGHDT and CDR2 YYEEEE. Trimming stripped 4 bases from V and 3 bases from J, with 10 bases between. CDR3 in amino acids: CASSPTGPNEKLFF. In DNA, the CDR3 is TGTGCCAGCAGCCCGACAGGTCCTAATGAAAAACTGTTTTTT.

This clone came up a few times. The chain employs TRBV28 and TRBJ2-7; D gene ambiguous. The CDR3 is 11 residues long. The germline gives CDR1 MDHEN, CDR2 SYDVKM. Trimming took off 6 bases at V and 4 bases at J, with 7 bases between the two ends. The CDR3, as DNA: TGTGCCAGCAGGACCCTGTACGAGCAGTACTTC. It is translated as CASRTLYEQYF.

By sample share, this clone is large (0.1 to 1%). The chain combines TRBV29-1 with TRBJ1-2; 8 nucleotides line up with TRBD1. V lost 0 bases and J lost 6; bases outside the gene matches: 6. CDR3 size: 14 residues. Germline CDR1 is SQVTM and CDR2 is ANQGSEA. The DNA for the CDR3 is TGCAGCGTTGAAGATCTGACAGGGGAGGATGGCTACACCTTC. Amino acids: CSVEDLTGEDGYTF.

The chain combines TRBV18 with TRBJ1-4; TRBD1 matches 10 bases. The CDR3 consists of 18 residues. Germline V CDR1 and CDR2: KGHSH, LQKENI. With V trimmed by 4 bases and J by 8 bases, 16 bases remained unmatched. CDR3 region: CASSLFQLGTGDIEKLFF. The CDR3 DNA reads TGTGCCAGCTCACTCTTCCAACTGGGGACAGGGGATATAGAAAAACTGTTTTTT.

The gene calls are TRBV6-4 and TRBJ1-4, with D unresolved. CDR1 MRHNA and CDR2 SNTAGT come from the germline V gene. CDR3 length: 14 amino acids. V lost 3 bases to trimming and J lost 5 bases, with 10 bases between them. This CDR3 reads CASSETLRNEKLFF. CDR3 bases: TGTGCCAGCAGTGAAACGTTAAGGAATGAAAAACTGTTTTTT.

This clone was observed a few times. The chain recombines TRBV27 with TRBJ2-7, with 9 bases that match TRBD2. This CDR3 region has 15 residues. Trimming at V came to 6 bases and at J to 2 bases, leaving 8 bases not matched to a gene. The germline V gene encodes CDR1 MNHEY and CDR2 SMNVEV (reference sequence). The CDR3 loop reads CASRPTSGSPYEQYF. The CDR3 region has the DNA TGTGCCAGCAGGCCGACTAGCGGATCCCCCTACGAGCAGTACTTC.

In DNA form, the CDR3 reads TGTGCCAGCAGAGCTCCGGGGACAGGGGAAGAAAAAGAGCAGTACTTC. Translated: CASRAPGTGEEKEQYF. This rearrangement joins TRBV25-1 to TRBJ2-7, with TRBD1 matching 10 bases. This CDR3 contains 16 residues. With 6 bases clipped from V and 7 bases from J, the junction kept 15 bases outside the gene matches. Germline V gives CDR1 MGHDK, CDR2 SYGVNS.

This clone has only a few counts. The chain joins TRBV19 to TRBJ2-3, with 11 nucleotides matching TRBD2. There are 15 residues in the CDR3. The ends lost 4 bases at V and 2 bases at J; junction bases unmatched: 2. In germline, CDR1 is LNHDA, CDR2 SQIVND (reference sequence). Here the CDR3 DNA reads TGTGCCAGTAGTACGGGACTAGCGGCCACAGATACGCAGTATTTT. Translation gives CASSTGLAATDTQYF.

This clone turned up a few times. The likely explanation is a read error, given a far larger clone one base away. The rearrangement uses TRBV9 and TRBJ1-1; D might be TRBD1 (6 bases). The CDR3 has 14 amino acids. Germline V gene lookup returns CDR1 SGDLS and CDR2 YYNGEE. The CDR3 spells CASSVEAGVTETFF. The CDR3 nucleotides read TGTGCCAGCAGCGTAGAGGCAGGGGTCACTGAAACTTTCTTT.

The table lists this clone with a few counts. The chain has TRBV10-1 and TRBJ1-2; D is perhaps TRBD1 (5 bases). The CDR3 is 12 amino acids. V lost 5 bases, J lost 4 bases, and 8 bases lay in between. Per germline, CDR1 WNHNN and CDR2 SYGVQD (reference sequence). The CDR3, as DNA: TGCGCCAGCAGTAAAGACAGCTATGGCTACACCTTC. Translating gives CASSKDSYGYTF.